The rows below give T cell receptor beta chains drawn from one sample of a study of T cells in Graves' hyperthyroidism and ophthalmopathy. Via MiXCR, TCRdb re-called the multiplex PCR reads, giving one row per CDR3 protein. Of under 450,000 distinct CDR3 sequences in the sample, approximately 18% are singletons; the top ten hold almost 35%. The sample was blood. The receptors were sampled from a woman aged 25 to 45 with Graves' hyperthyroidism that later progressed to Graves' ophthalmopathy. CDR3s include the opening cysteine and the closing phenylalanine or tryptophan. D genes are given only for firm matches. Clone size appears in some rows only: once, few, many, or a class for an expanded clone.

size	V	D	J	DNA	CDR3
-	TRBV4-1	-	TRBJ2-3	TGCGCCAGCAGCCAAGAGTTATATCCTGTCAAGCGGAGCCATCGGGGAACAGATACGCAGTATTTT	CASSQELYPVKRSHRGTDTQYF
many	TRBV20-1	TRBD2	TRBJ2-3	TGCAGTGCTAACCCACACCTAGCGGGGAGCACAGATACGCAGTATTTT	CSANPHLAGSTDTQYF
few	TRBV5-1	-	TRBJ2-7	TGCGCCAGCAGCTTTATTCCGGGACCGATCTACGAGCAGTACTTC	CASSFIPGPIYEQYF
many	TRBV28	-	TRBJ2-3	TGTGCCAGCGGGGGACGGGAAGCTAGCACAGATACGCAGTATTTT	CASGGREASTDTQYF
many	TRBV7-9	-	TRBJ1-2	TGTGCCAGCAGCTTAAGTTGGGGGCGCGACTATGGCTACACCTTC	CASSLSWGRDYGYTF
many	TRBV28	TRBD1	TRBJ1-5	TGTGCCAGCAGCCTCCGACAGGGACATGGGATTTATAGCAATCAGCCCCAGCATTTT	CASSLRQGHGIYSNQPQHF
many	TRBV5-1	-	TRBJ1-3	TGCGCCAGCAGCTTGGACAGCTCTGGAAACACCATATATTTT	CASSLDSSGNTIYF
many	TRBV27	-	TRBJ2-7	TGTGCCAGCAGTTTATCCCCAGGCTCCTACGAGCAGTACTTC	CASSLSPGSYEQYF
-	TRBV5-1	-	TRBJ2-5	TGCGCCAGCAGCTTGCTGGACCAAGAGACCCAGTACTTC	CASSLLDQETQYF
many	TRBV19	-	TRBJ2-7	TGTGCCAGTAGTATCACCGGGACGGGAGCCTACGAGCAGTACTTC	CASSITGTGAYEQYF
many	TRBV28	-	TRBJ2-2	TGTGCCAGCAGTTTCCCAGGAGCGCATACCGGGGAGCTGTTTTTT	CASSFPGAHTGELFF
few	TRBV5-1	-	TRBJ2-3	TGCGCCAGCAGCTTGACTGGCAATGGATTGGGCACAGATACGCAGTATTTT	CASSLTGNGLGTDTQYF
many	TRBV20-1	TRBD2	TRBJ2-5	TGCAGTGCTAAGGGAACTAGCGAAGCTGGGACCCAGTACTTC	CSAKGTSEAGTQYF
few	TRBV29-1	TRBD1	TRBJ1-2	TGCAGCGTTGTGTCTCAGGGGGCGGAGGGCTACACCTTC	CSVVSQGAEGYTF
many	TRBV30	-	TRBJ2-5	TGTGCCTGGAGTATGTCTGGGGAGACCCAGTACTTC	CAWSMSGETQYF
many	TRBV6-2/TRBV6-3	-	TRBJ1-1	TGTGCCAGCAGTTACGACTCACAGAACACTGAAGCTTTCTTT	CASSYDSQNTEAFF
many	TRBV27	TRBD1	TRBJ2-7	TGTGCCAGCGCCAGGGCAGGGGGCTTAGCTGGCGAGCAGTACTTC	CASARAGGLAGEQYF
-	TRBV7-9	-	TRBJ2-1	TGTGCCAGCCTAGATCAGTCACCTCAAGGGGAGCAGTTCTTC	CASLDQSPQGEQFF
few	TRBV5-1	-	TRBJ1-1	TGCGCCAGCCGATCAGCGATGAACACTGAAGCTTTCTTT	CASRSAMNTEAFF
many	TRBV5-6	-	TRBJ2-2	TGTGCCAGCAGCTTAGGGTTTCGTCATCAGGACGTCGGGGAGCTGTTTTTT	CASSLGFRHQDVGELFF
few	TRBV7-9	-	TRBJ2-3	TGTGCCAGCAGCTTAGAGTTAACGACAGTCCGTGGTCCAGATACGCAGTATTTT	CASSLELTTVRGPDTQYF
few	TRBV30	-	TRBJ2-3	TGTGCCTGGAGTGTTGCTAGGCCCACAGATACGCAGTATTTT	CAWSVARPTDTQYF
many	TRBV28	TRBD1	TRBJ2-1	TGTGCCAGCAGGACACAGGGGGCTAGCCTTGAGCAGTTCTTC	CASRTQGASLEQFF
-	TRBV6-1	-	TRBJ2-3	TGTGCCAGCAGTACCAGGGCTTCTTACACAGATACGCAGTATTTT	CASSTRASYTDTQYF
-	TRBV20-1	TRBD1	TRBJ2-3	TGCAGTGCTGACAACAGGGGTACAGATACGCAGTATTTT	CSADNRGTDTQYF
many	TRBV20-1	TRBD1	TRBJ2-7	TGCAGTGCGGGACAGGGTTCGAACGAGCAGTACTTC	CSAGQGSNEQYF
many	TRBV11-2	-	TRBJ2-7	TGTGCCAGCAGCTTAGATACAGGGATAACCTACGAGCAGTACTTC	CASSLDTGITYEQYF
many	TRBV3-1	TRBD1	TRBJ1-1	TGTGCCAGCAGCCCCCGACAGGGTATGAACACTGAAGCTTTCTTT	CASSPRQGMNTEAFF
-	TRBV7-2	-	TRBJ1-1	TGTGCCAGCAGCTTAGCGGCGGCGACTGAAGCTTTCTTT	CASSLAAATEAFF
many	TRBV12-3/TRBV12-4	TRBD2	TRBJ2-2	TGTGCCAGCAGTTTAGGGACTAGCGTTCGGAGGGGCGGGGAGCTGTTTTTT	CASSLGTSVRRGGELFF
few	TRBV7-2	-	TRBJ2-3	TGTGCCAGCAGCTTTGGGGTTGGAGCTTACACGCAGTATTTT	CASSFGVGAYTQYF
-	TRBV4-1	-	TRBJ2-1	TGCGCCAGCAGCCAAGAGCCGGCGGTGAGCTCCTACAATGAGCAGTTCTTC	CASSQEPAVSSYNEQFF
-	TRBV5-4	TRBD2	TRBJ2-3	TGTGCCAGCAGCCTTACGACTAGCGGGGGAACAGATACGCAGTATTTT	CASSLTTSGGTDTQYF
many	TRBV6-5	-	TRBJ2-6	TGTGCCAGCAGTTACCAAACAGAGGCCAACGTCCTGACTTTC	CASSYQTEANVLTF
many	TRBV7-9	-	TRBJ1-2	TGTGCCAGCAGCCCAGGGACAATTGGAGACGTAGACTATGGCTACACCTTC	CASSPGTIGDVDYGYTF
-	TRBV5-1	TRBD2	TRBJ2-3	TGCGCCAGCAGCTTACTCCGGACTAGCGGGCCCACAGATACGCAGTATTTT	CASSLLRTSGPTDTQYF
-	TRBV27	-	TRBJ1-5	TGTGCCAGCACCTCTGGGCAGAATCAGCCCCAGCATTTT	CASTSGQNQPQHF
many	TRBV12-3/TRBV12-4	TRBD2	TRBJ2-3	TGTGCCAGCAGTCCCTCTAGCGGGCGCACAGATACGCAGTATTTT	CASSPSSGRTDTQYF
few	TRBV27	TRBD1	TRBJ2-7	TGTGCCAGCAGAAGACAGGGGGCTGTCCACGAGCAGTACTTC	CASRRQGAVHEQYF
many	TRBV20-1	-	TRBJ2-1	TGCAGTGCTAGACATCTAGCCCGCGGTGGTAATGAGCAGTTCTTC	CSARHLARGGNEQFF
many	TRBV7-9	TRBD1	TRBJ2-2	TGTGCCAGCAGCTTAAGAACCGGGACAGGGGTCACCGGGGAGCTGTTTTTT	CASSLRTGTGVTGELFF
-	TRBV5-1	-	TRBJ2-3	TGCGCCAGCAGCTTCCTCCTTGGCACAGATACGCAGTATTTT	CASSFLLGTDTQYF
few	TRBV3-1	TRBD1	TRBJ1-2	TGTGCCAGCAGCCCCACGACAGGGGGCGCGGCGCATGGCTACACCTTC	CASSPTTGGAAHGYTF
-	TRBV2	TRBD2	TRBJ2-3	TGTGCCAGCAGCGATAGCGGGAGCCCAGATACGCAGTATTTT	CASSDSGSPDTQYF
-	TRBV4-1	-	TRBJ1-5	TGCGCCGGCAGCCAAGACGGGGGGGGAAGCAATCAGCCCCAGCATTTT	CAGSQDGGGSNQPQHF
few	TRBV28	-	TRBJ1-2	TGTGCCAGCAGCCCCCCCCATAAACTTAACTATGGCTACACCTTC	CASSPPHKLNYGYTF